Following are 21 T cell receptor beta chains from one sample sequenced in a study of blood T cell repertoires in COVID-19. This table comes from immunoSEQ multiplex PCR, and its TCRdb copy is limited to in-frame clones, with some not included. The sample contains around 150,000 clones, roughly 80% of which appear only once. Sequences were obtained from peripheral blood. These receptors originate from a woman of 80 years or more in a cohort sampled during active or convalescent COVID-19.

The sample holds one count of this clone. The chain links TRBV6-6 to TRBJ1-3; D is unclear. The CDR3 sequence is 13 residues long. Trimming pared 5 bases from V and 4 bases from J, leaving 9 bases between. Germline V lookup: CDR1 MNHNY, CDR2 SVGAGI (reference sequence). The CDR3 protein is CASSPGGGNTIYF. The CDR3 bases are TGTGCCAGCAGTCCCGGCGGCGGAAACACCATATATTTT.

In DNA form, the CDR3 reads TGTGCCAGCAGCCAAGAGTCCGGGACTAGCTTGGATACGCAGTATTTT. It specifies CASSQESGTSLDTQYF. This chain uses TRBV4-2 with TRBJ2-3; TRBD2 aligns across 9 bases. The germline gives CDR1 LGHNA, CDR2 YNFKEQ. This CDR3 contains 16 residues. V lost 0 bases, J lost 6 bases, and 7 bases stayed unmatched.

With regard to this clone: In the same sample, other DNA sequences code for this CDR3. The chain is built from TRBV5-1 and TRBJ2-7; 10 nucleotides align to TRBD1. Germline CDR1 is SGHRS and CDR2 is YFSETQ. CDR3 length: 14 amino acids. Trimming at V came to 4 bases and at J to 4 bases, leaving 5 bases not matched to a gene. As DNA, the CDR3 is TGCGCCAGCAGCCCGGGACAGGGGAGTTACGAGCAGTACTTC. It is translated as CASSPGQGSYEQYF.

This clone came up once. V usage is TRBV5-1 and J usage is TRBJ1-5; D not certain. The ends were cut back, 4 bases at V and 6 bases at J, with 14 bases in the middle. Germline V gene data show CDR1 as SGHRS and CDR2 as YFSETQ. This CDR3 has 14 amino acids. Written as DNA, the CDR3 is TGCGCCAGCAGCGGAGACTTGTCGGGTCAGCCCCAGCATTTT. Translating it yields CASSGDLSGQPQHF.

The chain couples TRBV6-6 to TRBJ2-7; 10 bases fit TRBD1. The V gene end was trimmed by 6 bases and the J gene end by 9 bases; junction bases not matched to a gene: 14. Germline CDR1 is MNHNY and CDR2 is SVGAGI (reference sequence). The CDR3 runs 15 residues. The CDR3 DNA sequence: TGTGCCAGCAGACCGGGGACAGGGGAGGGGAACGTGCAGTACGTC. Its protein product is CASRPGTGEGNVQYV.

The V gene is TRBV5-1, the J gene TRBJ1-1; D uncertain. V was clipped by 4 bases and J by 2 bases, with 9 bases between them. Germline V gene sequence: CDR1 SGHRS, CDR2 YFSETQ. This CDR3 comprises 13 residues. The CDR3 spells CASSQEVNTEAFF. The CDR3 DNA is TGCGCCAGCAGCCAGGAGGTAAACACTGAAGCTTTCTTT.

CDR3 sequence (DNA): TGCAGTGCTAGTCAGGAGGGAGAGACCCAGTACTTC. This codes for CSASQEGETQYF. The chain carries TRBV20-1 and TRBJ2-5; D may be TRBD2 (6 bases). The germline CDR1 and CDR2 sequences are DFQATT and SNEGSKA (reference sequence). Trimming took off 3 bases at V and 4 bases at J, with 9 bases between the two ends. The CDR3 has 12 amino acids.

CDR3 sequence reads: CASSLGTPLNTEAFF. CDR3 DNA sequence: TGTGCCAGCAGCTTAGGGACACCTTTGAACACTGAAGCTTTCTTT. The chain links TRBV5-5 to TRBJ1-1; D is perhaps TRBD1 (6 bases). Trimming stripped 2 bases from V and 0 bases from J, with 11 bases between. The CDR3 covers 15 residues. Germline CDR1 SGHKS, CDR2 YYEKEE (reference sequence).

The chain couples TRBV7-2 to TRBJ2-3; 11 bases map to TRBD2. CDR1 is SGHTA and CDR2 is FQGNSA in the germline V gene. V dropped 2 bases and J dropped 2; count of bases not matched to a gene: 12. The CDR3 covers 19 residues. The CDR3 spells CASSLYLIAGGLSTDTQYF. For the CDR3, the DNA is TGTGCCAGCAGCTTATATTTGATAGCGGGGGGGCTCTCCACAGATACGCAGTATTTT. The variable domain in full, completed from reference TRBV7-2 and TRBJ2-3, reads GAGVSQSPSNKVTEKGKDVELRCDPISGHTALYWYRQSLGQGLEFLIYFQGNSAPDKSGLPSDRFSAERTGGSVSTLTIQRTQQEDSAVYLCASSLYLIAGGLSTDTQYFGPGTRLTVL.

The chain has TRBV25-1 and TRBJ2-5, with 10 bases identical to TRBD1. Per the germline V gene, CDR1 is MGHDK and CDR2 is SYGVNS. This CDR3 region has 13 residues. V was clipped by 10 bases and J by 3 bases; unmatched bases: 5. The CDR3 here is CATAGTGEETQYF. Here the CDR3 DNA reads TGTGCCACCGCCGGGACAGGGGAAGAGACCCAGTACTTC. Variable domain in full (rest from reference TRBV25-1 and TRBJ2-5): EADIYQTPRYLVIGTGKKITLECSQTMGHDKMYWYQQDPGMELHLIHYSYGVNSTEKGDLSSESTVSRIRTEHFPLTLESARPSHTSQYLCATAGTGEETQYFGPGTRLLVL.

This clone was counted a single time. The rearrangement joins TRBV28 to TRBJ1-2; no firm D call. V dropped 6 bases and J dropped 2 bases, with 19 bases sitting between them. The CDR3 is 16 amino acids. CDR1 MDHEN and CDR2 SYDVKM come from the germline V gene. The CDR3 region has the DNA TGTGCCAGCAGGCAAGCGGGCGTGGCAGTAAACTATGGCTACACCTTC. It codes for CASRQAGVAVNYGYTF.

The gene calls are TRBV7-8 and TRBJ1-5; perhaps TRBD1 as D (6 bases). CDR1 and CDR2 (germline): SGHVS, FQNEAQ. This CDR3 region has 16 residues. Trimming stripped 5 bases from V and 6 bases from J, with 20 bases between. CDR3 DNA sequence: TGTGCCAGCAGCCCCCGAGGGGGGGCGCTAGGTCAGCCCCAGCATTTT. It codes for CASSPRGGALGQPQHF.

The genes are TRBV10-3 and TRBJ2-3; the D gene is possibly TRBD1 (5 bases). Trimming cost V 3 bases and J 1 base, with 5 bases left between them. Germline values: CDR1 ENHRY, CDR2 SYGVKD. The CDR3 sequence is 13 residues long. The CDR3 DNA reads TGTGCCATCAGTGAAGGGGGCACAGATACGCAGTATTTT. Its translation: CAISEGGTDTQYF.

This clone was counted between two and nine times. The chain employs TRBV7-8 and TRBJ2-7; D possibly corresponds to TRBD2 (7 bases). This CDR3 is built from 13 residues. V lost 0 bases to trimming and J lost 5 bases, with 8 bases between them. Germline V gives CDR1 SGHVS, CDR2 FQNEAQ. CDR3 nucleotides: TGTGCCAGCAGCTTAGCGGGGGGGCACGAGCAGTACGTC. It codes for CASSLAGGHEQYV.

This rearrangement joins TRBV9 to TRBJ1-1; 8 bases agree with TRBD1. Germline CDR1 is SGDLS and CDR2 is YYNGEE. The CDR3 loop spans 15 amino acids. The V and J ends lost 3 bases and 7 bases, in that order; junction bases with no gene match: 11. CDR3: CASSAITGGGDEAFF. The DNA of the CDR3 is TGTGCCAGCAGCGCAATCACAGGGGGTGGTGATGAAGCTTTCTTT.

CDR3 DNA sequence: TGCGCCAGCCAGAGTACTAGCCACACCTACAATGAGCAGTTCTTC. This gives the protein CASQSTSHTYNEQFF. The rearrangement uses TRBV5-1 and TRBJ2-1; D perhaps matches TRBD2 (6 bases). Per the germline V gene, CDR1 is SGHRS and CDR2 is YFSETQ. The CDR3 covers 15 residues. V was cut by 7 bases and J by 2 bases, with 16 bases left in between.

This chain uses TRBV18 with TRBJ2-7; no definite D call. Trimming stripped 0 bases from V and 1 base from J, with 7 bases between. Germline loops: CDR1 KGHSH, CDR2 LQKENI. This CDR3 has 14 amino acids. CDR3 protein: CASSPPSPSYEQYF. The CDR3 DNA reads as TGTGCCAGCTCACCACCGAGTCCTTCCTACGAGCAGTACTTC.

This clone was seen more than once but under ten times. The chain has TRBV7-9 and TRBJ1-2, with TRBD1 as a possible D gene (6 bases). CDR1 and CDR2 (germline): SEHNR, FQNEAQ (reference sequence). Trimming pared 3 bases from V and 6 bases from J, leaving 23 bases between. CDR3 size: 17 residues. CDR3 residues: CASSFLTIMGAKDGYTF. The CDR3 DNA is TGTGCCAGCAGCTTTTTAACGATAATGGGGGCGAAGGATGGCTACACCTTC. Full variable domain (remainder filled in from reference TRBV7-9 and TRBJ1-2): DTGVSQNPRHKITKRGQNVTFRCDPISEHNRLYWYRQTLGQGPEFLTYFQNEAQLEKSRLLSDRFSAERPKGSFSTLEIQRTEQGDSAMYLCASSFLTIMGAKDGYTFGSGTRLTVV.

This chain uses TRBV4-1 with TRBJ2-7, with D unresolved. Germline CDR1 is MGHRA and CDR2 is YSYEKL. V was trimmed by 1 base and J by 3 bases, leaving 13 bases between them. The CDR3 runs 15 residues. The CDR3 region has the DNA TGCGCCAGCAGCCAAGCTAATAACTACTTCTACGAGCAGTACTTC. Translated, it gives CASSQANNYFYEQYF.

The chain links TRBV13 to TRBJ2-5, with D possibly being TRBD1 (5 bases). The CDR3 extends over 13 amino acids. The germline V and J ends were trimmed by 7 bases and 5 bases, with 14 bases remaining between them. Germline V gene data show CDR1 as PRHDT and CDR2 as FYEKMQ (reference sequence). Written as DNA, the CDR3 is TGTGCCAGCAAGGGGCGAATAGAGGAGACCCAGTACTTC. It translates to CASKGRIEETQYF.

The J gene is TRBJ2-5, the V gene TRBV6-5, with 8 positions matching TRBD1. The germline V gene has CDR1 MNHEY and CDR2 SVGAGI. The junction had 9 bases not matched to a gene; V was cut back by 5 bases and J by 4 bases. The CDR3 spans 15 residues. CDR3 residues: CASSKGSTGAETQYF. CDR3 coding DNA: TGTGCCAGCAGTAAGGGCTCGACAGGGGCAGAGACCCAGTACTTC.